A selection of T cell receptor beta chains follows, all from one sample in a study of beta chain features in type 1 diabetes. Assay: immunoSEQ multiplex PCR; the TCRdb copy retains only in-frame clones and omits some. This sample has over 350,000 clones, with around 15% found just once. The sequenced sample was naive CD4+ T cells from blood. Every receptor here comes from a woman younger than 35 in good health. The CDR3 runs from the conserved cysteine through the conserved F or W. Each record gives: CDR3 protein, CDR3 DNA, clone size, V gene, J gene, D gene. A D gene is named only where the DNA matches it firmly. Size tells how often a clone was seen (once, few, many) or the class of an expanded clone, and some rows leave it out.

CASSSGTGGTEAFF	TGTGCCAGCAGCTCCGGGACAGGGGGGACTGAAGCTTTCTTT	NA	TRBV7-9	TRBJ1-1	TRBD1
CASTPLAGGRETQYF	TGTGCCAGCACTCCTCTAGCGGGAGGACGGGAGACCCAGTACTTC	NA	TRBV6-5	TRBJ2-5	TRBD2
CASSFGTTRANEKLFF	TGTGCCAGCAGCTTCGGGACAACCCGGGCTAATGAAAAACTGTTTTTT	few	TRBV7-2	TRBJ1-4	NA
CAWSVMGTGTSEFF	TGTGCCTGGAGTGTAATGGGGACCGGGACTAGTGAGTTCTTC	few	TRBV30	TRBJ2-1	TRBD2
CAWTAAYNEQFF	TGTGCCTGGACAGCGGCTTACAATGAGCAGTTCTTC	NA	TRBV30	TRBJ2-1	NA
CASSTVAGAAYEQYF	TGTGCCAGCAGCACCGTAGCGGGAGCCGCCTACGAGCAGTACTTC	few	TRBV7-6	TRBJ2-7	TRBD2
CASSFNDRAADTQYF	TGTGCCAGCAGTTTCAACGACAGGGCGGCAGATACGCAGTATTTT	NA	TRBV7-9	TRBJ2-3	TRBD1
CASSSTGTGERGYTF	TGTGCCAGCAGTTCGACCGGGACAGGGGAAAGGGGCTACACCTTC	NA	TRBV28	TRBJ1-2	TRBD1
CASKRGRPPGANVLTF	TGTGCCAGCAAGAGGGGGCGACCCCCTGGGGCCAACGTCCTGACTTTC	NA	TRBV28	TRBJ2-6	TRBD1
CASSQGAYGYTF	TGCGCCAGCAGCCAAGGGGCGTATGGCTACACCTTC	few	TRBV4-3	TRBJ1-2	NA
CASSLIGRGSYEQYF	TGTGCCAGCAGTTTAATCGGTAGGGGCTCCTACGAGCAGTACTTC	few	TRBV28	TRBJ2-7	NA
CAWSVSRNEQFF	TGTGCCTGGAGTGTTAGCCGGAATGAGCAGTTCTTC	NA	TRBV30	TRBJ2-1	NA
CASSLEQNTGELFF	TGTGCCAGCAGCTTAGAACAGAACACCGGGGAGCTGTTTTTT	NA	TRBV11-2	TRBJ2-2	NA
CASSPPQGTVYEQYF	TGTGCCAGCTCACCACCCCAGGGAACGGTCTACGAGCAGTACTTC	once	TRBV18	TRBJ2-7	NA
CASSWTSGINSGANVLTF	TGCGCCAGCAGCTGGACTAGCGGGATAAACTCTGGGGCCAACGTCCTGACTTTC	NA	TRBV5-1	TRBJ2-6	TRBD2
CASSSPSGSETQYF	TGTGCCAGCAGTTCACCCTCGGGGTCCGAGACCCAGTACTTC	few	TRBV27	TRBJ2-5	NA
CASSLGLADQETQYF	TGTGCCAGCAGCCTGGGACTAGCGGACCAAGAGACCCAGTACTTC	NA	TRBV7-6	TRBJ2-5	TRBD2
CSVEGSQGNYEQYF	TGCAGCGTTGAAGGGTCCCAGGGGAATTACGAGCAGTACTTC	NA	TRBV29-1	TRBJ2-7	NA
CASSLPGQGYEQYF	TGTGCCAGCAGTTTACCGGGACAGGGTTACGAGCAGTACTTC	NA	TRBV28	TRBJ2-7	TRBD1
CASVGGQRDYGYTF	TGTGCCTCGGTCGGAGGCCAACGGGACTATGGCTACACCTTC	NA	TRBV30	TRBJ1-2	NA
CASSEVQGELGNQPQHF	TGTGCCAGCAGTGAGGTCCAGGGCGAGTTGGGCAATCAGCCCCAGCATTTT	few	TRBV25-1	TRBJ1-5	NA
CAWSSTRTSGTVHEQFF	TGTGCCTGGAGTTCCACTAGGACTAGCGGGACCGTTCATGAGCAGTTCTTC	few	TRBV30	TRBJ2-1	TRBD2
CASSPGQGPYGYTF	TGTGCCAGCTCACCAGGGCAGGGCCCCTATGGCTACACCTTC	few	TRBV18	TRBJ1-2	NA
CSVAGTSGNEKLFF	TGCAGCGTTGCCGGGACTTCTGGTAATGAAAAACTGTTTTTT	NA	TRBV29-1	TRBJ1-4	NA
CASSFFGRAQLF	TGTGCCAGCAGCTTTTTCGGGAGGGCCCAACTCTTC	few	TRBV7-9	TRBJ2-1	TRBD2
CASSSRGTANYGYTF	TGTGCCAGCAGTTCCCGCGGGACAGCTAACTATGGCTACACCTTC	NA	TRBV28	TRBJ1-2	TRBD1
CASSTDRMNTEAFF	TGTGCCAGCAGCACGGACAGGATGAACACTGAAGCTTTCTTT	few	TRBV6-5	TRBJ1-1	TRBD1
CASSLVSSSYNEQFF	TGTGCCAGCAGCTTGGTGTCGAGCTCCTACAATGAGCAGTTCTTC	NA	TRBV5-4	TRBJ2-1	NA
CASSQDVSGSYEQFF	TGCGCCAGCAGCCAAGACGTTAGCGGGAGCTATGAGCAGTTCTTC	NA	TRBV4-3	TRBJ2-1	TRBD2
CASSPWDRGQNEQFF	TGTGCCAGCTCACCATGGGACAGGGGACAGAATGAGCAGTTCTTC	NA	TRBV18	TRBJ2-1	TRBD1
CASSSQEKERTENYGYTF	TGTGCCAGCAGCTCCCAAGAAAAGGAGAGGACAGAGAACTATGGCTACACCTTC	NA	TRBV21-1	TRBJ1-2	NA
CAWSVWQGVEKLFF	TGTGCCTGGAGTGTATGGCAGGGGGTTGAAAAACTGTTTTTT	NA	TRBV30	TRBJ1-4	TRBD1
CASSFDYHNEQFF	TGTGCCAGCAGCTTCGACTACCACAATGAGCAGTTCTTC	NA	TRBV5-4	TRBJ2-1	NA
CASSRPYYGYTF	TGTGCCAGCAGCCGTCCTTACTATGGCTACACCTTC	few	TRBV25-1	TRBJ1-2	NA
CASSPLVGSEGGETQYF	TGTGCCAGCTCACCATTAGTCGGCAGTGAAGGAGGGGAGACCCAGTACTTC	NA	TRBV18	TRBJ2-5	NA
CASSRRRGSQETQYF	TGTGCCAGCAGCCGTAGGCGGGGCTCCCAAGAGACCCAGTACTTC	NA	TRBV7-3	TRBJ2-5	NA
CASSLAGLGLAKNIQYF	TGTGCCAGCAGCTTAGCAGGACTAGGACTAGCCAAAAACATTCAGTACTTC	NA	TRBV7-9	TRBJ2-4	TRBD2
CASSPHDPGQGYEQYF	TGTGCCAGCTCACCGCACGATCCGGGACAGGGCTACGAGCAGTACTTC	once	TRBV18	TRBJ2-7	TRBD1
CASSVGRGKGYTF	TGTGCCAGCAGCGTAGGTAGGGGTAAGGGCTACACCTTC	NA	TRBV9	TRBJ1-2	NA
CASSEGRTNTGELFF	TGTGCCAGTTCGGAGGGACGGACGAACACCGGGGAGCTGTTTTTT	NA	TRBV27	TRBJ2-2	NA
CASSFRDRGRGDEQYF	TGTGCCAGCAGCTTCCGGGACAGGGGGCGCGGCGACGAGCAGTACTTC	NA	TRBV9	TRBJ2-7	TRBD1
CASSRTRLAGYNEQFF	TGTGCCAGCAGCCGGACTCGACTAGCGGGGTACAATGAGCAGTTCTTC	few	TRBV11-2	TRBJ2-1	TRBD2
CASSYGQVNYGYTF	TGTGCCAGCAGTTACGGACAGGTTAACTATGGCTACACCTTC	NA	TRBV6-5	TRBJ1-2	TRBD1
CASSYFEGADTQYF	TGTGCCAGCAGCTACTTCGAGGGCGCAGATACGCAGTATTTT	NA	TRBV7-9	TRBJ2-3	NA
CASSFRGTKNIQYF	TGTGCCAGCAGCTTTAGGGGAACCAAAAACATTCAGTACTTC	few	TRBV7-2	TRBJ2-4	NA
CASSLWSDSNQPQHF	TGTGCCAGCAGTTTATGGTCAGATAGCAATCAGCCCCAGCATTTT	NA	TRBV27	TRBJ1-5	NA
CASSYGQGRSEQYF	TGTGCCAGCAGTTATGGACAGGGGAGGAGCGAGCAGTACTTC	NA	TRBV6-5	TRBJ2-7	TRBD1
CSVGSGGYTF	TGCAGCGTTGGATCAGGTGGCTACACCTTC	few	TRBV29-1	TRBJ1-2	NA
CAWTGLAGGEQYF	TGTGCCTGGACCGGACTAGCGGGAGGTGAGCAGTACTTC	few	TRBV30	TRBJ2-7	TRBD2
CSVRRQVQRFDPGEAFF	TGCAGCGTTCGACGACAGGTACAACGCTTTGATCCTGGTGAAGCTTTCTTT	few	TRBV29-1	TRBJ1-1	NA
CASSRTGLVFSGANVLTF	TGTGCCAGCAGCAGAACGGGTCTAGTTTTCTCTGGGGCCAACGTCCTGACTTTC	NA	TRBV5-6	TRBJ2-6	NA
CATSRDQQGYGYTF	TGTGCCACCAGCAGAGATCAACAGGGGTATGGCTACACCTTC	few	TRBV15	TRBJ1-2	TRBD1
CASSLQDQETQYF	TGTGCCAGCAGCTTACAGGACCAAGAGACCCAGTACTTC	NA	TRBV9	TRBJ2-5	NA
CASSLPRSTSGPRGNEQYF	TGTGCCAGCAGCTTACCCAGGTCTACTAGCGGACCAAGAGGGAACGAGCAGTACTTC	few	TRBV11-2	TRBJ2-7	TRBD2
CASSFMTSGRAYEQYF	TGTGCCAGCAGTTTTATGACTAGCGGGAGGGCCTACGAGCAGTACTTC	NA	TRBV28	TRBJ2-7	TRBD2
CASSFGGVGGTQYF	TGTGCCAGCAGCTTCGGGGGAGTCGGAGGGACCCAGTACTTC	NA	TRBV7-3	TRBJ2-5	NA